This entry lists 12 T cell receptor beta chains sequenced from one sample in a study of cytomegalovirus exposure and HLA in healthy donors. PCR employed 60 Vbeta and 13 Jbeta primers. Repertoires were generated with immunoSEQ multiplex PCR, while TCRdb's copy carries only in-frame clones and drops some. In the table there are approximately 220,000 clones, about 77% of which are singletons. The sample taken for sequencing was PBMCs. The receptors were sampled from a woman in her thirties in good health and CMV-seronegative.

The rearrangement joins TRBV1 to TRBJ1-5. TRBV1 is marked as a pseudogene. This CDR3 comprises 14 residues. The CDR3 region is CTSSGGFSNQPQHF. For the CDR3, the DNA is TGCACCAGCAGCGGAGGTTTTAGCAATCAGCCCCAGCATTTT.

The table lists this clone with a count of one. The rearrangement joins TRBV9 to TRBJ2-1, with 9 bases aligning to TRBD2. V gave up 2 bases and J gave up 7 bases; unmatched junction bases: 16. This CDR3 region has 18 residues. CDR1 is SGDLS and CDR2 is YYNGEE in the germline V gene. For the CDR3, the DNA is TGTGCCAGCAGCGTCACGCGGGGGGGCCCCCGGGATGGGAATGAGCAGTTCTTC. Translation gives CASSVTRGGPRDGNEQFF. The whole variable domain, filled in from reference TRBV9 and TRBJ2-1, reads DSGVTQTPKHLITATGQRVTLRCSPRSGDLSVYWYQQSLDQGLQFLIQYYNGEERAKGNILERFSAQQFPDLHSELNLSSLELGDSALYFCASSVTRGGPRDGNEQFFGPGTRLTVL.

J is TRBJ2-3 and V is TRBV19, with a tentative D call TRBD2 (7 bases). The V end was cut by 3 bases, the J end by 0 bases, with 10 bases between. The CDR3 extends over 15 amino acids. CDR1 is LNHDA, CDR2 SQIVND, per germline (reference sequence). The CDR3 coding sequence is TGTGCCAGTAGTATGGGGGGGGCTAGCACAGATACGCAGTATTTT. Amino acid sequence: CASSMGGASTDTQYF.

The rearrangement links TRBV2 to TRBJ1-2, with no clear D. CDR3 length: 12 amino acids. V lost 11 bases and J lost 8, with 18 bases in between. The germline V gene encodes CDR1 SNHLY and CDR2 FYNNEI. The CDR3: CASTLLSRGYTF. The CDR3 DNA sequence: TGTGCCTCCACGCTGCTATCTAGGGGCTACACCTTC.

The chain combines TRBV14 with TRBJ2-1; 8 bases are shared with TRBD2. From germline, CDR1 is SGHDN and CDR2 FVKESK. V gave up 1 base and J gave up 5 bases; unmatched junction bases: 4. This CDR3 is built from 15 residues. Written as DNA, the CDR3 is TGTGCCAGCAGCCAAGTCCAGCGGGAGAACAATGAGCAGTTCTTC. This gives the protein CASSQVQRENNEQFF.

The chain links TRBV27 to TRBJ1-3, with D perhaps matching TRBD1 (5 bases). The CDR3 runs 17 residues. Trimming pared 6 bases from V and 0 bases from J, leaving 18 bases between. Per germline, CDR1 MNHEY and CDR2 SMNVEV (reference sequence). CDR3 residues: CASSPLLGGPSGNTIYF. CDR3 nucleotides: TGTGCCAGCAGCCCCTTGCTGGGGGGTCCCTCTGGAAACACCATATATTTT.

This clone was seen a single time. The J gene is TRBJ1-6, the V gene TRBV4-1; D perhaps matches TRBD1 (6 bases). This CDR3 spans 18 amino acids. Germline V gene lookup returns CDR1 MGHRA and CDR2 YSYEKL. Trimming left V 1 base short and J 3 bases short, with 16 bases between. CDR3 bases: TGCGCCAGCAGCCAAGGGACAGTTTTTCCAGGCTATAATTCACCCCTCCACTTT. Translation: CASSQGTVFPGYNSPLHF.

This clone was picked up one time. The chain combines TRBV5-1 with TRBJ1-2, with D possibly TRBD1 on 6 matching bases. CDR3 length equals 13 residues. Germline assignment: CDR1 SGHRS and CDR2 YFSETQ. V lost 4 bases to trimming and J lost 2 bases, with 9 bases between them. DNA for the CDR3: TGCGCCAGCAGCCGTACAGGGAACTATGGCTACACCTTC. Translation gives CASSRTGNYGYTF.

The chain joins TRBV10-1 to TRBJ2-3; tentative D call: TRBD1 (6 bases). Germline assignment: CDR1 WNHNN and CDR2 SYGVQD (reference sequence). The CDR3 loop spans 16 amino acids. V was clipped by 3 bases and J by 6 bases, with 19 bases between them. As DNA, the CDR3 is TGCGCCAGCAGTGATGTTGGGGGCCCGTCCTCGGATACGCAGTATTTT. Encoded protein: CASSDVGGPSSDTQYF.

This chain joins TRBV6-5 and TRBJ1-2, with 8 nucleotides matching TRBD1. The CDR3 has 14 residues. The V and J ends lost 5 bases and 7 bases, in that order; junction bases with no gene match: 9. Germline V CDR1 and CDR2: MNHEY, SVGAGI. CDR3 amino acids: CASSAGTGQRGYTF. CDR3 DNA: TGTGCCAGCAGTGCCGGGACAGGACAACGTGGCTACACCTTC.

The chain combines TRBV2 with TRBJ2-2, with 9 bases identical to TRBD2. The junction had 3 bases not matched to a gene; V was cut back by 4 bases and J by 3 bases. Germline-derived CDR1 and CDR2 are SNHLY and FYNNEI. The CDR3 has 15 amino acids. The CDR3, as DNA: TGTGCCAGCAGTGCCCGGACTAGCGACACCGGGGAGCTGTTTTTT. Its translation is CASSARTSDTGELFF.

This rearrangement joins TRBV4-1 to TRBJ2-7; D may be TRBD2 (7 bases). V lost 3 bases and J 2 bases, leaving 11 bases between the germline ends. The CDR3 is 14 residues long. CDR1 MGHRA and CDR2 YSYEKL come from the germline V gene. This chain's CDR3 is CASSQVGGAYEQYF. The DNA of the CDR3 is TGCGCCAGCAGCCAGGTAGGGGGGGCCTACGAGCAGTACTTC.